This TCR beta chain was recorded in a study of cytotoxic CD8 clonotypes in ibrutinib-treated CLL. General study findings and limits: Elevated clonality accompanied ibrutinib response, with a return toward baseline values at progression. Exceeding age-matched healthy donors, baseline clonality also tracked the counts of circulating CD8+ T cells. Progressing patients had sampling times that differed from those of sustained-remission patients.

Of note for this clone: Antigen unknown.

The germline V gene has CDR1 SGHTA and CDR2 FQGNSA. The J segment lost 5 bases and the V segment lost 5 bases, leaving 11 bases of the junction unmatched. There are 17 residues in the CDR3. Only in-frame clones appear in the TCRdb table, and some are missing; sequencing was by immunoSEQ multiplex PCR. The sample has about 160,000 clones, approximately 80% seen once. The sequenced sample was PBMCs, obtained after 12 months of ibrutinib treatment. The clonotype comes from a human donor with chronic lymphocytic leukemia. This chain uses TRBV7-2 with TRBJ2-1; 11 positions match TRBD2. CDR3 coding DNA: TGTGCCAGCAGCCCCGGGTGGGTAGCGGGAGGGGACAATGAGCAGTTCTTC. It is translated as CASSPGWVAGGDNEQFF. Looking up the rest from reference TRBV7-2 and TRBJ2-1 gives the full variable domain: GAGVSQSPSNKVTEKGKDVELRCDPISGHTALYWYRQSLGQGLEFLIYFQGNSAPDKSGLPSDRFSAERTGGSVSTLTIQRTQQEDSAVYLCASSPGWVAGGDNEQFFGPGTRLTVL.